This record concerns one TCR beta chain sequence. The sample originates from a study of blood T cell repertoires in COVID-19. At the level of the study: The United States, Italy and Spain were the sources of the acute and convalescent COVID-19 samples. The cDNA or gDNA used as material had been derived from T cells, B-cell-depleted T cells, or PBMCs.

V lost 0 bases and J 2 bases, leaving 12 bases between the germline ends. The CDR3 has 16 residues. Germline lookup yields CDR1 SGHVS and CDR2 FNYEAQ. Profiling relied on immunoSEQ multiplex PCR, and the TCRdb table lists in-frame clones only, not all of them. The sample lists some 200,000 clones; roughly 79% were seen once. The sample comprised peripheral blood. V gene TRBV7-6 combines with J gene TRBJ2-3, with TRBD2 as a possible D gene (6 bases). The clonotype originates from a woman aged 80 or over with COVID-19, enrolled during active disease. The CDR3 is CASSLALPGATDTQYF. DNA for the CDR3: TGTGCCAGCAGCTTAGCCCTTCCGGGAGCCACAGATACGCAGTATTTT. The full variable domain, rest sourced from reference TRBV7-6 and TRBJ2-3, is GAGVSQSPRYKVTKRGQDVALRCDPISGHVSLYWYRQALGQGPEFLTYFNYEAQQDKSGLPNDRFSAERPEGSISTLTIQRTEQRDSAMYRCASSLALPGATDTQYFGPGTRLTVL.